This T cell receptor beta chain is from a study of blood T cell repertoires in COVID-19. Study information: Italy, Spain and the United States were the sources of the convalescent and acute COVID-19 samples.

This clone was seen a few times. The table came from immunoSEQ multiplex PCR; TCRdb's copy has only in-frame clones and leaves some out. Of approximately 150,000 clones in the sample, about four fifths were seen once. Source material: peripheral blood. This receptor was taken from a woman of 80 years or more with acute or convalescent COVID-19.

CDR3: CASSGTQGPETQYF. The CDR3, as DNA: TGCGCCAGCAGCGGCACACAGGGGCCAGAGACCCAGTACTTC. The chain combines TRBV5-1 with TRBJ2-5, with 7 bases aligning to TRBD1. In germline, CDR1 is SGHRS, CDR2 YFSETQ. V lost 4 bases, J lost 4 bases, and 7 bases stayed unmatched. The CDR3 covers 14 residues. Together with reference TRBV5-1 and TRBJ2-5, the CDR3 gives the full variable domain: KAGVTQTPRYLIKTRGQQVTLSCSPISGHRSVSWYQQTPGQGLQFLFEYFSETQRNKGNFPGRFSGRQFSNSRSEMNVSTLELGDSALYLCASSGTQGPETQYFGPGTRLLVL.